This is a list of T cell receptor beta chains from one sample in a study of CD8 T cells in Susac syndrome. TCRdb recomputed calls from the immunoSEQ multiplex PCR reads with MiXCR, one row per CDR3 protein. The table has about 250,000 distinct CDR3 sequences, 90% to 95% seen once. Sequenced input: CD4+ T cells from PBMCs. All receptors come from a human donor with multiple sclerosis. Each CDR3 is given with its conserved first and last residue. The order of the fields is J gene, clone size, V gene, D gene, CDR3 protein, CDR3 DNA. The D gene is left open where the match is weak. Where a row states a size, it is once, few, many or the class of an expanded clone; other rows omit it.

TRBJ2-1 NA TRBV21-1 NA CASRMDSNNEQFF TGTGCCAGCAGGATGGACAGCAACAATGAGCAGTTCTTC
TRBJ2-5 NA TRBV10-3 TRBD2 CAISGAAGGETQYF TGTGCCATCAGTGGTGCTGCGGGAGGAGAGACCCAGTACTTC
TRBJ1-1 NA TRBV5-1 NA CASSYSGGPTEAFF TGCGCCAGCAGTTACTCCGGGGGGCCCACTGAAGCTTTCTTT
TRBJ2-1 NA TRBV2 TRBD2 CASMPLAATNNEQFF TGTGCCAGCATGCCTCTAGCGGCGACCAACAATGAGCAGTTCTTC
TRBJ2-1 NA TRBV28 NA CASSSGEGRGNEQFF TGTGCCAGCAGTTCAGGGGAGGGACGAGGCAATGAGCAGTTCTTC
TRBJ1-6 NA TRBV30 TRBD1 CASHHRGNSPLHF TGTGCCAGCCACCACAGGGGTAATTCACCCCTCCACTTT
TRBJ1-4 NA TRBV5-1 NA CASSPGTNEKLFF TGCGCCAGCAGCCCCGGGACGAATGAAAAACTGTTTTTT
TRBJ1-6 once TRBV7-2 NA CASSKGPGYNSPLHF TGTGCCAGCAGCAAGGGGCCGGGCTATAATTCACCCCTCCACTTT
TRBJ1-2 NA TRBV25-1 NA CASSVALPGHNYGYTF TGTGCCAGCAGCGTCGCGCTCCCAGGACACAACTATGGCTACACCTTC
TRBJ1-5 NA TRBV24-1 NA CATSATLSNQPQHF TGTGCCACCAGTGCGACATTGAGCAATCAGCCCCAGCATTTT
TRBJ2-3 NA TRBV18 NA CASSRLGTNTDTQYF TGTGCCAGCTCGCGTCTAGGGACCAACACAGATACGCAGTATTTT
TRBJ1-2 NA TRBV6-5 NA CASKSEGYYGYTF TGTGCCAGCAAGAGTGAGGGATACTATGGCTACACCTTC
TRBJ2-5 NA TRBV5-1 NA CASSPPIADDQETQYF TGCGCCAGCAGTCCCCCAATAGCGGACGATCAAGAGACCCAGTACTTC
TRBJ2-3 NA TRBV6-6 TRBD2 CASSRTSGGAWTQYF TGTGCCAGCAGTCGGACTAGCGGGGGGGCGTGGACGCAGTATTTT
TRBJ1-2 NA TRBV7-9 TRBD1 CASSLREGAADGYTF TGTGCCAGCAGCTTAAGGGAGGGGGCGGCTGATGGCTACACCTTC
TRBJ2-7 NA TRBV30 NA CAWSRDTFPYEQYF TGTGCCTGGAGCCGGGACACCTTTCCCTACGAGCAGTACTTC
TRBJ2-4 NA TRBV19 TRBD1 CASSIGGTAKNIQYF TGTGCCAGTAGTATAGGTGGGACAGCAAAAAACATTCAGTACTTC
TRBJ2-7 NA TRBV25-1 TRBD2 CASSTPWTSGVYEQYF TGTGCCAGCAGTACCCCCTGGACTAGCGGAGTCTACGAGCAGTACTTC
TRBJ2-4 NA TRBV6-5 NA CASSYSGLAKNIQYF TGTGCCAGCAGTTACTCGGGGCTAGCCAAAAACATTCAGTACTTC
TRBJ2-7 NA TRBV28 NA CASSHRAYEQYF TGTGCCAGCAGCCACAGGGCCTACGAGCAGTACTTC
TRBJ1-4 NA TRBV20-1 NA CSATSPGSPENEKLFF TGCAGTGCAACCTCCCCCGGGAGCCCGGAGAATGAAAAACTGTTTTTT
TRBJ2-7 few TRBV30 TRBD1 CAGDRGYEQYF TGTGCCGGGGACAGGGGGTACGAGCAGTACTTC
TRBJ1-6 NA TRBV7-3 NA CASSLNSGNNSPLHF TGTGCCAGCAGCTTAAATTCAGGGAATAATTCACCCCTCCACTTT
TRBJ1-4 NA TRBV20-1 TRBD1 CSATQGGFNEKLFF TGCAGTGCCACACAGGGGGGTTTTAATGAAAAACTGTTTTTT
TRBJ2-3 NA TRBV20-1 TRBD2 CSATPPLAGDADTQYF TGCAGTGCCACCCCACCCCTAGCGGGGGATGCAGATACGCAGTATTTT
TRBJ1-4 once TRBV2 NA CASSEALVNEKLFF TGTGCCAGCAGTGAAGCGCTCGTTAATGAAAAACTGTTTTTT
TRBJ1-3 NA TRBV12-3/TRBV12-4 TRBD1 CASSGWDRPGNTIYF TGTGCCAGCAGTGGATGGGACAGACCTGGAAACACCATATATTTT
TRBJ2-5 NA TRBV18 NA CASSPRAAGETQYF TGTGCCAGCTCACCGAGAGCAGCAGGGGAGACCCAGTACTTC
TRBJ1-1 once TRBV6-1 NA CASTLQNTEAFF TGTGCCAGCACTTTGCAAAACACTGAAGCTTTCTTT
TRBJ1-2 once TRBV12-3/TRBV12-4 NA CASSYLRGGDGYTF TGTGCCAGCAGTTACCTAAGGGGAGGGGATGGCTACACCTTC
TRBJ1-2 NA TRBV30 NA CARGPGHSNYGYTF TGTGCCCGGGGACCGGGACACAGTAACTATGGCTACACCTTC
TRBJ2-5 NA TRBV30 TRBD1 CAWTPDRGQTQYF TGTGCCTGGACCCCGGACAGGGGCCAGACCCAGTACTTC
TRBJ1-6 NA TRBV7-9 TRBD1 CASSFGGTGASPLHF TGTGCCAGCAGCTTTGGGGGGACAGGGGCGTCACCCCTCCACTTT
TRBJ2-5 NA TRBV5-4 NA CASSLDPERAETQYF TGTGCCAGCAGCTTGGACCCAGAGAGGGCCGAGACCCAGTACTTC
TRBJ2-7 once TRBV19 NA CASSIAGRTYEQYF TGTGCCAGTAGTATCGCTGGCAGAACCTACGAGCAGTACTTC
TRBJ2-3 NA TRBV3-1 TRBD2 CASSHRLAGGDTQYF TGTGCCAGCAGCCATCGACTAGCGGGGGGGGATACGCAGTATTTT
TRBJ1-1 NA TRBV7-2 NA CASSLGVYMNTEAFF TGTGCCAGCAGCTTAGGGGTCTACATGAACACTGAAGCTTTCTTT
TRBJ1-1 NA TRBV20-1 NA CSARRRNTEAFF TGCAGTGCTAGAAGGAGGAACACTGAAGCTTTCTTT
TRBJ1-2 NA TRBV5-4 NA CASSLAQGSSYGYTF TGTGCCAGCAGCTTGGCTCAGGGTTCCAGCTATGGCTACACCTTC
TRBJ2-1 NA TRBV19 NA CASSGSRNEQFF TGTGCCAGTAGTGGGTCTCGGAATGAGCAGTTCTTC
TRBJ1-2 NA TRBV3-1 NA CASSAGANYDYTF TGTGCCAGCAGCGCAGGTGCTAACTATGACTACACCTTC
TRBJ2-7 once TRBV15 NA CATSRGGGREVQQYF TGTGCCACCAGCAGAGGAGGCGGCAGGGAGGTTCAGCAGTACTTC
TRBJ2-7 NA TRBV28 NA CASTPGFRRGYEQYF TGTGCCAGCACCCCCGGTTTCAGGAGAGGCTACGAGCAGTACTTC